These 30 T cell receptor beta chains were all obtained from the same sample, sequenced in a study of patients and donors after allogeneic stem cell transplantation. MiXCR, run by TCRdb on the RT-PCR reads, gives a single entry per CDR3 protein. The sample holds a few hundred thousand distinct CDR3 sequences, roughly 38% seen once. The sequenced sample consisted of blood, either unsorted or a sorted T cell fraction (not recorded which). Receptors originate from a human donor who was either an allogeneic HSCT recipient or a stem cell or donor lymphocyte infusion donor (not recorded which). It is not recorded whose cells these are; they may come from a transplant donor.

The sample holds a few counts of this clonotype. This sequence joins TRBV7-2 and TRBJ1-5; D is ambiguous. This CDR3 comprises 14 residues. Trimming removed 2 bases at V and 2 bases at J, with 7 bases between. Germline V gives CDR1 SGHTA, CDR2 FQGNSA. The CDR3 sequence is CASSLWEGNQPQHF. The CDR3 DNA reads as TGTGCCAGCAGCTTATGGGAAGGCAATCAGCCCCAGCATTTT.

As regards this clonotype: Germline and junction disagree at one end, which may indicate a read error. This chain connects TRBV7-9 to TRBJ1-1; the D gene is possibly TRBD1 (5 bases). This CDR3 region has 11 residues. CDR1 is SEHNR, CDR2 FQNEAQ, per germline (reference sequence). The CDR3 is CATTPGAPGFF. The CDR3 nucleotides read TGTGCCACCACTCCCGGGGCACCAGGCTTTTTT.

The genes are TRBV5-1 and TRBJ2-7, with 13 positions matching TRBD2. This CDR3 is 16 amino acids long. Germline V gene lookup returns CDR1 SGHRS and CDR2 YFSETQ. The J segment lost 3 bases and the V segment lost 4 bases, leaving 7 bases of the junction unmatched. As DNA, the CDR3 is TGCGCCAGCAGCCTACGGACTAGCGGGGGAGTCTACGAGCAGTACTTC. Residues: CASSLRTSGGVYEQYF.

This clonotype was counted only a few times. The chain uses TRBV28 and TRBJ1-3, with D uncertain. V was cut by 3 bases and J by 0 bases, with 15 bases left in between. The CDR3 is 17 residues long. Germline V lookup: CDR1 MDHEN, CDR2 SYDVKM. In DNA, the CDR3 is TGTGCCAGCAGTTTGGTGTTAGATAGGAGCTCTGGAAACACCATATATTTT. Protein product: CASSLVLDRSSGNTIYF.

This clonotype was observed a handful of times. The chain links TRBV20-1 to TRBJ1-1; D unresolved. V lost 0 bases, J lost 4 bases, and 9 bases lay in between. Germline CDR1 DFQATT, CDR2 SNEGSKA (reference sequence). The CDR3 is made up of 13 amino acids. In nucleotides, the CDR3 is TGCAGTGCTAGAGACTCCAGACGCACTGAAGCTTTCTTT. As protein: CSARDSRRTEAFF.

The chain carries TRBV20-1 and TRBJ2-3; D not certain. This CDR3 region has 14 residues. Germline CDR1 and CDR2: DFQATT and SNEGSKA (reference sequence). V was shortened by 1 base and J by 2 bases, with 10 bases between the two germline ends. The CDR3 coding sequence is TGCAGTGCTAGAGGCCAAGTGCCCACAGATACGCAGTATTTT. It translates to CSARGQVPTDTQYF.

The chain links TRBV12-3 or TRBV12-4 to TRBJ1-2; possibly TRBD1 for D (5 bases). This CDR3 has 14 residues. V dropped 6 bases and J dropped 0 bases, with 11 bases sitting between them. The CDR3, as DNA: TGTGCCAGCAGCTACCCGACAGCTAACTATGGCTACACCTTC. This codes for CASSYPTANYGYTF.

This clonotype has only a few counts. The gene calls are TRBV4-2 and TRBJ1-1; 10 bases are shared with TRBD1. This CDR3 is 14 amino acids long. With 4 bases clipped from V and 6 bases from J, the junction kept 5 bases outside the gene matches. Germline CDR1 reads LGHNA; CDR2 reads YNFKEQ. The CDR3 DNA reads as TGTGCCAGCAGCCGAGCGGACAGGGGGGCTGAAGCTTTCTTT. Protein product: CASSRADRGAEAFF.

The V call is TRBV5-1, the J call TRBJ2-3; TRBD1 or TRBD2 may be the D gene (5 bases each). The CDR3 loop spans 14 amino acids. Germline values: CDR1 SGHRS, CDR2 YFSETQ. Trimming cost V 4 bases and J 2 bases, with 11 bases left between them. The DNA of the CDR3 is TGCGCCAGCAGCCCGGGACCAAACACAGATACGCAGTATTTT. It translates to CASSPGPNTDTQYF.

The rearrangement joins TRBV5-1 to TRBJ2-7, with D possibly being TRBD2 (5 bases). V was shortened by 0 bases and J by 4 bases, with 17 bases between the two germline ends. The germline V gene encodes CDR1 SGHRS and CDR2 YFSETQ. The CDR3 consists of 16 residues. The CDR3 reads CASSLGLDYGGYEQYF. CDR3 coding DNA: TGCGCCAGCAGCTTGGGACTCGACTATGGAGGTTACGAGCAGTACTTC.

The CDR3 region is CASSLLQGGEQYF. Here the CDR3 DNA reads TGTGCCAGCAGTTTATTACAGGGCGGCGAGCAGTACTTC. V gene TRBV27 combines with J gene TRBJ2-7; possible D gene TRBD1, 6 bases. Trimming stripped 1 base from V and 6 bases from J, with 10 bases between. There are 13 residues in the CDR3. CDR1 and CDR2 from the germline V gene are MNHEY and SMNVEV (reference sequence).

The V and J genes are TRBV10-3 and TRBJ2-2, with D perhaps TRBD2 (5 bases). Germline lookup yields CDR1 ENHRY and CDR2 SYGVKD. This CDR3 spans 14 amino acids. Trimming pared 8 bases from V and 3 bases from J, leaving 13 bases between. In DNA form, the CDR3 reads TGTGCCATCTCTGGGAGAGAGGACACCGGGGAGCTGTTTTTT. Its translation is CAISGREDTGELFF.

The CDR3 loop is CASTVTASYEQYF. The CDR3 DNA reads TGTGCCAGTACGGTTACAGCTAGCTACGAGCAGTACTTC. The chain employs TRBV7-9 and TRBJ2-7, with D uncertain. Germline-derived CDR1 and CDR2 are SEHNR and FQNEAQ (reference sequence). V was shortened by 9 bases and J by 3 bases, with 15 bases between the two germline ends. This CDR3 is built from 13 residues.

This clonotype was seen a few times. This chain joins TRBV29-1 and TRBJ2-3; 8 positions agree with TRBD1. From germline, CDR1 is SQVTM and CDR2 ANQGSEA. CDR3 size: 16 residues. V shed 1 base, J shed 2 bases, and the junction held 8 bases outside the gene matches. DNA of the CDR3: TGCAGCGTTGAAGGAGGTGGACAGGGAATCACAGATACGCAGTATTTT. This sequence encodes CSVEGGGQGITDTQYF.

Only a few counts were recorded for this clonotype. The gene calls are TRBV6-5 and TRBJ2-7; the D is unclear. Germline lookup yields CDR1 MNHEY and CDR2 SVGAGI. This CDR3 has 14 residues. The V and J ends lost 0 bases and 5 bases respectively, with 11 bases between them. This chain's CDR3 is CASSYSYNVDEQYF. In nucleotides, the CDR3 is TGTGCCAGCAGTTACTCGTATAATGTCGACGAGCAGTACTTC.

V usage is TRBV28 and J usage is TRBJ2-7; weak D call: TRBD1 (5 bases). CDR1 and CDR2 (germline): MDHEN, SYDVKM. The CDR3 length is 12 residues. Between the trimmed V and J ends, which lost 5 bases and 3 bases, there was a span of 8 bases. DNA for the CDR3: TGTGCCAGCAGTCCACAGGTCTACGAGCAGTACTTC. Translated, it gives CASSPQVYEQYF.

This clonotype was seen repeatedly, ten times or more. V and J are TRBV27 and TRBJ1-1, with D perhaps TRBD1 (5 bases). The CDR3 is 15 residues long. Trimming removed 7 bases from V and 3 bases from J, with 18 bases in between. CDR1 is MNHEY and CDR2 is SMNVEV in the germline V gene (reference sequence). DNA for the CDR3: TGTGCCAGCATCGCCGGGGGTCGGAGCGACACTGAAGCTTTCTTT. Translating gives CASIAGGRSDTEAFF.

The chain couples TRBV10-3 to TRBJ1-5; possible D gene TRBD1, 5 bases. Germline assignment: CDR1 ENHRY and CDR2 SYGVKD. Trimming took off 8 bases at V and 1 base at J, with 12 bases between the two ends. This CDR3 has 14 residues. CDR3 amino acids: CAISGGLSNQPQHF. CDR3 nucleotides: TGTGCCATCTCGGGGGGGTTGAGCAATCAGCCCCAGCATTTT.

This clonotype has a handful of counts. CDR3: CASSLRTDAFF. DNA for the CDR3: TGTGCCAGCAGCTTACGGACAGATGCTTTCTTT. The chain employs TRBV7-2 and TRBJ1-1; D is possibly TRBD1 (6 bases). The CDR3 has 11 residues. Per germline, CDR1 SGHTA and CDR2 FQGNSA. Between the trimmed V and J ends, which lost 2 bases and 11 bases, there was a span of 9 bases.

This clonotype has only a few counts. The chain recombines TRBV2 with TRBJ1-6, with unresolved D. This CDR3 spans 13 amino acids. The germline V gene has CDR1 SNHLY and CDR2 FYNNEI. The V gene lost 6 bases and the J gene lost 3 bases, with 6 bases spanning the gap. This CDR3 reads CASRGFYNSPLHF. As DNA, the CDR3 is TGTGCCAGCAGGGGGTTCTATAATTCACCCCTCCACTTT.

This clonotype turned up a few times. The junction shows a germline mismatch at one end, possibly a read error. J is TRBJ2-7 and V is TRBV12-3 or TRBV12-4, with D unclear. The CDR3 loop spans 11 amino acids. DNA for the CDR3: TGTGCCAGCCGAAATAAGGCCTATTTTTTCTTC. This encodes CASRNKAYFFF.

The rearrangement joins TRBV12-3 or TRBV12-4 to TRBJ2-3; the D is unclear. The V gene lost 3 bases and the J gene lost 6 bases, with 7 bases spanning the gap. This CDR3 is 12 amino acids long. The CDR3 nucleotides are TGTGCCAGCAGTTTTTCCGGGGATACGCAGTATTTT. This encodes CASSFSGDTQYF.

This clonotype has just a few counts. V and J are TRBV5-1 and TRBJ2-2; D gene unclear. The CDR3 is made up of 15 amino acids. Germline V gene data show CDR1 as SGHRS and CDR2 as YFSETQ. The V end was cut by 2 bases, the J end by 2 bases, with 10 bases between. The CDR3 loop reads CASSFRWENTGELFF. The CDR3 DNA sequence: TGCGCCAGCAGCTTCCGCTGGGAAAACACCGGGGAGCTGTTTTTT.

This sequence joins TRBV15 and TRBJ2-3; TRBD2 agrees at 7 bases. The V gene's germline CDR1 is LNHNV and CDR2 YYDKDF (reference sequence). Losses at the gene ends were 4 bases for V and 7 bases for J; bases not matched to a gene: 11. This CDR3 contains 15 residues. Here the CDR3 reads CATSKSRERGYTQYF. CDR3 nucleotide sequence: TGTGCCACCAGCAAGAGCAGGGAGCGGGGTTATACGCAGTATTTT.

Only a few counts were recorded for this clonotype. The J gene is TRBJ1-3, the V gene TRBV5-1, with D possibly TRBD1 on 6 matching bases. The germline gives CDR1 SGHRS, CDR2 YFSETQ. CDR3 length: 16 residues. Trimming pared 3 bases from V and 3 bases from J, leaving 16 bases between. The CDR3 DNA reads as TGCGCCAGCAGCTCAAGCCCAGGGGTGAATGGAAACACCATATATTTT. This translates into CASSSSPGVNGNTIYF.

In its sample, this clonotype was seen a few times. The CDR3 sequence: CASSYYTGHYGYTF. In DNA, the CDR3 is TGTGCCAGCAGTTACTATACAGGGCACTATGGCTACACCTTC. J is TRBJ1-2 and V is TRBV6-6; D may be TRBD1 (6 bases). The V end was cut by 1 base, the J end by 3 bases, with 9 bases between. This CDR3 comprises 14 residues. The germline gives CDR1 MNHNY, CDR2 SVGAGI (reference sequence).

J is TRBJ1-1 and V is TRBV12-3 or TRBV12-4; D is unresolved. CDR3 length equals 15 residues. Trimming removed 6 bases from V and 1 base from J, with 15 bases in between. The CDR3: CASRVAGSTNTEAFF. CDR3 DNA: TGTGCCAGCAGGGTAGCGGGATCAACGAACACTGAAGCTTTCTTT.

The chain has TRBV20-1 and TRBJ1-2; D remains ambiguous. Germline V CDR1 and CDR2: DFQATT, SNEGSKA (reference sequence). V was cut by 7 bases and J by 2 bases, with 11 bases left in between. This CDR3 spans 12 amino acids. The CDR3 loop reads CSGLQRNYGYTF. Written as DNA, the CDR3 is TGCAGTGGGCTTCAAAGGAACTATGGCTACACCTTC.

This clonotype was found a few times. V usage is TRBV4-3 and J usage is TRBJ1-1; 9 bases are shared with TRBD1. Germline CDR1 is LGHNA and CDR2 is YSLEER. J was trimmed by 4 bases and V by 4 bases; bases with no gene match: 1. This CDR3 is built from 13 residues. The CDR3 DNA reads as TGCGCCAGCAGCCCGGGACAGGGCACTGAAGCTTTCTTT. Translated, it gives CASSPGQGTEAFF.

The rearrangement uses TRBV15 and TRBJ2-1; 7 bases line up with TRBD2. CDR3 size: 14 residues. The J segment lost 5 bases and the V segment lost 5 bases, leaving 6 bases of the junction unmatched. Germline V gene lookup returns CDR1 LNHNV and CDR2 YYDKDF (reference sequence). The CDR3 reads CATSGRLADNEQFF. CDR3 nucleotides: TGTGCCACCAGCGGACGGCTAGCGGACAATGAGCAGTTCTTC.